The next 5 T cell receptor beta chains were all read from a single sample in a study of blood T cell repertoires in COVID-19. Only in-frame clones appear in the TCRdb table, and some are missing; sequencing was by immunoSEQ multiplex PCR. The profile shows tens of thousands of clones, about 85% of them singletons. Sequencing was carried out using peripheral blood. Source of these receptors: an elderly man with acute or convalescent COVID-19.

This chain links TRBV18 with TRBJ2-7; 10 bases line up with TRBD1. CDR1 KGHSH and CDR2 LQKENI come from the germline V gene. With V trimmed by 3 bases and J by 6 bases, 8 bases remained unmatched. This CDR3 region has 15 residues. CDR3 coding DNA: TGTGCCAGCTCACCGACTGGGGACAGGGGTGTCGAGCAGTACTTC. It is translated as CASSPTGDRGVEQYF. Complete variable domain (other parts from reference TRBV18 and TRBJ2-7): NAGVMQNPRHLVRRRGQEARLRCSPMKGHSHVYWYRQLPEEGLKFMVYLQKENIIDESGMPKERFSAEFPKEGPSILRIQQVVRGDSAAYFCASSPTGDRGVEQYFGPGTRLTVT.

The V call is TRBV20-1, the J call TRBJ1-5, with TRBD1 matching 9 bases. The CDR3 length is 15 residues. Germline CDR1 DFQATT, CDR2 SNEGSKA (reference sequence). Trimming removed 3 bases from V and 11 bases from J; junction bases left unmatched: 14. The CDR3 coding sequence is TGCAGTGCTAGTAAGGGACAGGGAAGATACCGGGCCCAGCATTTT. Its protein product is CSASKGQGRYRAQHF.

The chain carries TRBV27 and TRBJ1-1; 8 bases fit TRBD1. The CDR3 loop spans 15 amino acids. The V gene's germline CDR1 is MNHEY and CDR2 SMNVEV (reference sequence). Trimming took 5 bases from V and 5 from J; bases not matched to a gene: 10. The CDR3 here is CASSPQDRDYTEAFF. In DNA form, the CDR3 reads TGTGCCAGCAGTCCCCAGGACAGGGACTATACTGAAGCTTTCTTT.

The chain has TRBV5-1 and TRBJ2-1; 8 bases are a match to TRBD2. The length of the CDR3 is 14 residues. The germline V gene encodes CDR1 SGHRS and CDR2 YFSETQ. V was clipped by 0 bases and J by 15 bases; unmatched bases: 11. CDR3: CASSLGLAGPIPFF. The CDR3 coding sequence is TGCGCCAGCAGCTTGGGTCTAGCGGGTCCAATCCCGTTCTTC.

This sequence joins TRBV27 and TRBJ2-1; 9 positions match TRBD2. V shed 5 bases and J 6 bases; nucleotides not matched to a gene: 5. Looked up from germline, CDR1 is MNHEY and CDR2 is SMNVEV (reference sequence). CDR3 length equals 14 residues. The CDR3 DNA follows: TGTGCCAGCAGTGCTAGCGGGAATGGCAATGAGCAGTTCTTC. Amino acids: CASSASGNGNEQFF.